This TCR beta chain originates from a study of blood T cell repertoires in COVID-19 (dated by TCRdb to about 2020). Looking at the study overall: Collaborator samples came from the United States, Italy and Spain and covered acute and convalescent phases of COVID-19. The material from the prospective study consisted of cDNA or gDNA derived from T cells, B-cell-depleted T cells, or PBMCs. The dataset comprised deeply sampled blood TCRbeta repertoires from subjects exposed to, actively infected with, or recovered from COVID-19. The repertoires were released in a freely available public database meant as a resource for research on the immune response to SARS-CoV-2. Samples were obtained from the ongoing ImmuneRACE study (first 160 participants) and from 950 to 1,500 subjects provided by 6 global collaborators. Nearly every sample came with metadata listing a de-identified subject ID, COVID-19 status, age in years and sex. Where available, HLA class I and class II types were taken from metadata supplied by the sample provider and were not determined by assay-based typing. The paper as a whole reports these results and caveats: The amount of clinical and demographic metadata varied by source and participant and was provided uncurated.

One collaborating source in Seattle enrolled patients while the patients were actively infected and followed the patients over time throughout the course of disease. The collaborating institutions used their own protocols to collect whole blood in K2EDTA tubes. For TCRbeta analysis, collaborators shipped samples as frozen whole blood, isolated PBMCs, or DNA extracted from either of those sample types. CDR1 and CDR2, per the germline V gene, are MGHRA and YSYEKL. The germline V end is reduced by 2 bases and the J end by 4 bases; junction bases left unmatched: 3. Spanning cysteine to phenylalanine, the CDR3 consists of 15 amino acids. Kept here is only the CDR3 DNA, which spans 45 bases and is read in frame from base 1. TCRbeta CDR3 regions were amplified from genomic DNA by means of the immunoSEQ Assay, a bias-controlled multiplex PCR. The source study handled its data this way. The number of nucleated cells in each sample was estimated from the amplification of reference gene primers within the assay. To quantify the absolute abundance of each unique TCRbeta CDR3 rearrangement, sequence reads were collapsed and filtered. For each sample, productive Simpson clonality was calculated as the square root of Simpson's diversity index over productive rearrangements. Here the immuneACCESS table is served through TCRdb, limited to in-frame sequences with V and J called. Missing clones are a known gap in these copies; in checked studies unresolved V genes cover under half, and the rest lacks a known reason. Clone size and V and J calls were adopted from that table, with D and trimming inferred from the DNA. This sample gives roughly 69,000 clones in total; roughly three quarters of them show up just once. The top ten clones comprise over 12% of the sample.

About this clone itself: The antigen it recognizes is unknown. No base qualities exist here, and no much larger clone lies one base off it.

The clonotype was recovered from a man in his fifties or sixties with COVID-19, enrolled during active disease. Specimen: peripheral blood. Here the chain combines TRBV4-1 and TRBJ2-7, with 12 bases in between that match TRBD2. The CDR3 in this case is CASSQQTSGSYEQYF. The nucleotides are TGCGCCAGCAGCCAACAGACTAGCGGGAGTTACGAGCAGTACTTC.